Described below is a single TCR beta chain sequence and its context. The antigen is unknown. Deletions cut 1 base from V and 7 bases from J, with 4 bases between. CDR3 size: 11 residues. The germline CDR1 and CDR2 sequences are SEHNR and FQNEAQ (reference sequence). PCR was performed using 60 Vbeta and 13 Jbeta primers. TCRdb's copy holds only in-frame clones and misses some; the assay was immunoSEQ multiplex PCR. The top ten hold over 4.5% of the sample, which has approximately 160,000 clones, roughly 75% seen once. The record originates from a study of cytomegalovirus exposure and HLA in healthy donors. Study-level points and caveats: The CMV antigen specificity of three CMV-associated chains was confirmed through in vitro analysis.

The clonotype comes from a male donor in good health and CMV-seronegative. The gene calls are TRBV7-9 and TRBJ1-1; D uncertain. The sequencing input was PBMCs. The CDR3 is CASSLDSEAFF. The CDR3 DNA follows: TGTGCCAGCAGCTTAGATAGTGAAGCTTTCTTT.